Sequencing of this T cell receptor (beta chain) was carried out in a study of T cells after yellow fever vaccination. Each CDR3 protein gets one entry after TCRdb re-called the 5' RACE reads with MiXCR. The table records about 4,500 distinct CDR3 sequences, about 8.2% of them present only once. Trimming left V 2 bases short and J 1 base short, with 6 bases between. This CDR3 is 15 amino acids long. Germline assignment: CDR1 MGHDK and CDR2 SYGVNS. In its sample, this clonotype was seen many times. Study conclusions and caveats: The appearance of a small share of clonotypes in both CD4 and CD8 compartments was observed.

This chain joins TRBV25-1 and TRBJ1-6; D remains unclear. The receptor was isolated from a young man who received the YFV17D yellow fever vaccine. Material: PBMCs, either bulk or a sorted T-cell subset (CD4+, CD8+, memory, or dextramer-sorted; not recorded which), obtained about 49 days after the first yellow fever vaccination. The CDR3 is CASSEKDSYNSPLHF. CDR3 sequence (DNA): TGTGCCAGCAGTGAAAAGGATTCCTATAATTCACCCCTCCACTTT.